These T cell receptor beta chains were read from a single sample in a study of cytomegalovirus exposure and HLA in healthy donors. Produced via immunoSEQ multiplex PCR; TCRdb's table is partial and in-frame only. In the table there are roughly 180,000 clones, 79% of which are singletons. The sequenced sample consisted of PBMCs. The receptors were sampled from a girl aged 5 to 17 in good health and CMV-seropositive. The CDR3 runs from the conserved cysteine through the conserved F or W. Fields, in order: CDR3 protein, CDR3 DNA, clone size, CDR3 length, V gene, J gene, D gene. D genes are given only for firm matches. Expanded clones are given a class, and other clones once, few, many or no size at all.

CDR3aa: CASSPGQGISGYTF; CDR3nt: TGTGCCAGCAGCCCCGGACAGGGAATTTCTGGCTACACCTTC; abundance: few; len: 14; v_gene: TRBV14; j_gene: TRBJ1-2; d_gene: TRBD1
CDR3aa: CASTRWGKNTEAFF; CDR3nt: TGTGCCAGCACCCGGTGGGGCAAGAACACTGAAGCTTTCTTT; abundance: NA; len: 14; v_gene: TRBV6-1; j_gene: TRBJ1-1; d_gene: NA
CDR3aa: CASSLETGRNSPLHF; CDR3nt: TGTGCCAGCAGCTTAGAGACAGGGCGAAATTCACCCCTCCACTTT; abundance: NA; len: 15; v_gene: TRBV11-2; j_gene: TRBJ1-6; d_gene: TRBD1
CDR3aa: CAWQTGGGPNTEAFF; CDR3nt: TGTGCCTGGCAGACAGGGGGCGGACCCAACACTGAAGCTTTCTTT; abundance: NA; len: 15; v_gene: TRBV30; j_gene: TRBJ1-1; d_gene: TRBD1
CDR3aa: CASRAGGRKQETQYF; CDR3nt: TGTGCCAGCAGAGCAGGAGGACGGAAACAAGAGACCCAGTACTTC; abundance: once; len: 15; v_gene: TRBV6-5; j_gene: TRBJ2-5; d_gene: NA
CDR3aa: CASNKGSGGYTF; CDR3nt: TGTGCCAGTAACAAGGGGTCGGGTGGCTACACCTTC; abundance: NA; len: 12; v_gene: TRBV19; j_gene: TRBJ1-2; d_gene: NA
CDR3aa: CASSGGLAGDNEQFF; CDR3nt: TGTGCCAGCAGCGGGGGGCTAGCGGGGGACAATGAGCAGTTCTTC; abundance: NA; len: 15; v_gene: TRBV9; j_gene: TRBJ2-1; d_gene: TRBD2
CDR3aa: CASSQARDIPYEQYF; CDR3nt: TGCGCCAGCAGCCAAGCCCGGGACATTCCGTACGAGCAGTACTTC; abundance: NA; len: 15; v_gene: TRBV4-3; j_gene: TRBJ2-7; d_gene: NA
CDR3aa: CASSVTGGAVSYEQYF; CDR3nt: TGTGCCAGCAGCGTCACAGGGGGCGCGGTCTCCTACGAGCAGTACTTC; abundance: NA; len: 16; v_gene: TRBV5-6; j_gene: TRBJ2-7; d_gene: TRBD1
CDR3aa: CASSFEETDTQYF; CDR3nt: TGCGCCAGCAGCTTTGAGGAGACAGATACGCAGTATTTT; abundance: NA; len: 13; v_gene: TRBV5-1; j_gene: TRBJ2-3; d_gene: NA
CDR3aa: CASSSGQVFRETQYF; CDR3nt: TGTGCCAGCAGCTCCGGACAGGTGTTTAGGGAGACCCAGTACTTC; abundance: NA; len: 15; v_gene: TRBV11-2; j_gene: TRBJ2-5; d_gene: TRBD1
CDR3aa: CASSLLQGPDHYNEQFF; CDR3nt: TGTGCCAGCAGTCTACTACAGGGGCCGGACCATTACAATGAGCAGTTCTTC; abundance: NA; len: 17; v_gene: TRBV27; j_gene: TRBJ2-1; d_gene: TRBD1
CDR3aa: CASSLTSPNIQYF; CDR3nt: TGTGCCAGCAGCTTGACTAGCCCTAACATTCAGTACTTC; abundance: NA; len: 13; v_gene: TRBV11-2; j_gene: TRBJ2-4; d_gene: TRBD2
CDR3aa: CASSPLLSGGVGGYTF; CDR3nt: TGTGCCAGCAGCCCACTCCTCTCCGGGGGAGTGGGAGGCTACACCTTC; abundance: once; len: 16; v_gene: TRBV11-3; j_gene: TRBJ1-2; d_gene: NA
CDR3aa: CASSFGGGLSSGQFF; CDR3nt: TGTGCCAGCAGCTTCGGCGGGGGGCTTTCAAGCGGTCAGTTCTTC; abundance: NA; len: 15; v_gene: TRBV5-4; j_gene: TRBJ2-1; d_gene: TRBD2
CDR3aa: CASRQKATPNEKLFF; CDR3nt: TGTGCCAGCAGGCAAAAGGCGACTCCTAATGAAAAACTGTTTTTT; abundance: NA; len: 15; v_gene: TRBV7-2; j_gene: TRBJ1-4; d_gene: NA
CDR3aa: CASSKSGEEYNEQFF; CDR3nt: TGCGCCAGCAGTAAGAGCGGGGAAGAGTACAATGAGCAGTTCTTC; abundance: NA; len: 15; v_gene: TRBV5-1; j_gene: TRBJ2-1; d_gene: TRBD2
CDR3aa: CASSLERFPSTYEQYF; CDR3nt: TGCGCCAGCAGCCTAGAAAGATTCCCTAGCACCTACGAGCAGTACTTC; abundance: NA; len: 16; v_gene: TRBV4-3; j_gene: TRBJ2-7; d_gene: NA
CDR3aa: CASSSGLAAGVHEQYF; CDR3nt: TGTGCCAGCAGCTCCGGTCTAGCGGCGGGGGTCCACGAGCAGTACTTC; abundance: NA; len: 16; v_gene: TRBV7-8; j_gene: TRBJ2-7; d_gene: TRBD2
CDR3aa: CASSLGLNNEQFF; CDR3nt: TGCGCCAGCAGTTTGGGCCTCAACAATGAGCAGTTCTTC; abundance: NA; len: 13; v_gene: TRBV10-1; j_gene: TRBJ2-1; d_gene: NA
CDR3aa: CASSVESSSGELFF; CDR3nt: TGTGCCAGCAGCGTAGAATCCTCCTCCGGGGAGCTGTTTTTT; abundance: once; len: 14; v_gene: TRBV9; j_gene: TRBJ2-2; d_gene: NA
CDR3aa: CASSPLTAGENSNNSPLHF; CDR3nt: TGTGCCAGCAGCCCCCTTACCGCAGGGGAGAACTCTAATAATTCACCCCTCCACTTT; abundance: NA; len: 19; v_gene: TRBV5-6; j_gene: TRBJ1-6; d_gene: NA
CDR3aa: CASSLQGSNEKLFF; CDR3nt: TGCGCCAGCAGCTTACAGGGGTCTAATGAAAAACTGTTTTTT; abundance: NA; len: 14; v_gene: TRBV5-1; j_gene: TRBJ1-4; d_gene: TRBD1
CDR3aa: CASSYSMVFSGGLGFF; CDR3nt: TGTGCCAGCAGTTACTCGATGGTTTTTTCAGGGGGCTTAGGATTCTTT; abundance: NA; len: 16; v_gene: TRBV6-5; j_gene: TRBJ1-1; d_gene: TRBD1
CDR3aa: CASSGRRDRPYEQYF; CDR3nt: TGTGCCAGCAGCGGTCGCCGGGACAGACCTTACGAGCAGTACTTC; abundance: NA; len: 15; v_gene: TRBV7-8; j_gene: TRBJ2-7; d_gene: TRBD1
CDR3aa: CASSFSGGAGNIQYF; CDR3nt: TGTGCCAGCAGCTTTAGCGGGGGGGCGGGGAACATTCAGTACTTC; abundance: NA; len: 15; v_gene: TRBV5-4; j_gene: TRBJ2-4; d_gene: TRBD2
CDR3aa: CASSPGGRGLYSYTF; CDR3nt: TGTGCCAGCAGCCCGGGGGGCCGGGGGCTCTATAGCTACACCTTC; abundance: NA; len: 15; v_gene: TRBV4-2; j_gene: TRBJ1-2; d_gene: NA
CDR3aa: CASSSTSGGIYEQYF; CDR3nt: TGTGCCAGCAGCTCCACTAGCGGGGGGATCTACGAGCAGTACTTC; abundance: once; len: 15; v_gene: TRBV7-9; j_gene: TRBJ2-7; d_gene: TRBD2
CDR3aa: CASSKTTDRGYTEAFF; CDR3nt: TGTGCCAGCAGCAAAACCACAGACAGGGGGTACACTGAAGCTTTCTTT; abundance: NA; len: 16; v_gene: TRBV21-1; j_gene: TRBJ1-1; d_gene: NA
CDR3aa: CASHPSGDYGYTF; CDR3nt: TGCGCCAGCCACCCCTCGGGGGACTATGGCTACACCTTC; abundance: NA; len: 13; v_gene: TRBV10-2; j_gene: TRBJ1-2; d_gene: NA
CDR3aa: CASSFPGKPQETQYF; CDR3nt: TGTGCCAGCAGCTTTCCGGGGAAACCCCAAGAGACCCAGTACTTC; abundance: NA; len: 15; v_gene: TRBV5-4; j_gene: TRBJ2-5; d_gene: NA
CDR3aa: CASTKYRGGFSGANVLTF; CDR3nt: TGTGCCAGTACCAAATATAGGGGAGGGTTCTCTGGGGCCAACGTCCTGACTTTC; abundance: NA; len: 18; v_gene: TRBV19; j_gene: TRBJ2-6; d_gene: TRBD2
CDR3aa: CASSLLAGGYTGELFF; CDR3nt: TGTGCCAGCAGCTTACTAGCGGGGGGATACACCGGGGAGCTGTTTTTT; abundance: NA; len: 16; v_gene: TRBV7-8; j_gene: TRBJ2-2; d_gene: TRBD2
CDR3aa: CASSQVASGLSSYEQYF; CDR3nt: TGCGCCAGCAGCCAAGTTGCTAGCGGGTTAAGCTCCTACGAGCAGTACTTC; abundance: NA; len: 17; v_gene: TRBV4-1; j_gene: TRBJ2-7; d_gene: TRBD2
CDR3aa: CASGAPWQETQYF; CDR3nt: TGTGCCAGCGGGGCCCCGTGGCAAGAGACCCAGTACTTC; abundance: NA; len: 13; v_gene: TRBV6-5; j_gene: TRBJ2-5; d_gene: NA
CDR3aa: CASSLAKEAGPTSGNTIYF; CDR3nt: TGTGCCAGCAGCTTAGCGAAGGAGGCGGGACCGACCTCTGGAAACACCATATATTTT; abundance: NA; len: 19; v_gene: TRBV11-2; j_gene: TRBJ1-3; d_gene: NA
CDR3aa: CASSLGLDNQPQHF; CDR3nt: TGTGCCAGCAGCTTGGGGCTAGACAATCAGCCCCAGCATTTT; abundance: NA; len: 14; v_gene: TRBV5-6; j_gene: TRBJ1-5; d_gene: NA
CDR3aa: CASSLGTGPEGYTF; CDR3nt: TGTGCCAGCAGCTTAGGTACAGGGCCTGAGGGCTACACCTTC; abundance: NA; len: 14; v_gene: TRBV7-2; j_gene: TRBJ1-2; d_gene: NA
CDR3aa: CASRPDGTGEQYF; CDR3nt: TGTGCCAGCAGACCCGACGGGACAGGGGAGCAGTACTTC; abundance: NA; len: 13; v_gene: TRBV6-6; j_gene: TRBJ2-5; d_gene: TRBD1
CDR3aa: CASSPGLAYGVDTQYF; CDR3nt: TGCGCCAGCAGCCCGGGACTAGCTTATGGTGTGGATACGCAGTATTTT; abundance: NA; len: 16; v_gene: TRBV4-1; j_gene: TRBJ2-3; d_gene: TRBD2
CDR3aa: CASSPETGGRHGYTF; CDR3nt: TGTGCCAGCAGCCCGGAAACAGGGGGCCGGCATGGCTACACCTTC; abundance: NA; len: 15; v_gene: TRBV5-4; j_gene: TRBJ1-2; d_gene: TRBD1
CDR3aa: CASSESWRGNQETQYF; CDR3nt: TGCGCCAGCAGTGAGTCGTGGAGGGGAAACCAAGAGACCCAGTACTTC; abundance: NA; len: 16; v_gene: TRBV10-1; j_gene: TRBJ2-5; d_gene: NA
CDR3aa: CATSRVTGGTDTQYF; CDR3nt: TGTGCCACCAGCAGAGTTACAGGGGGCACAGATACGCAGTATTTT; abundance: NA; len: 15; v_gene: TRBV15; j_gene: TRBJ2-3; d_gene: TRBD1
CDR3aa: CASSLWLGGQVSNQPQHF; CDR3nt: TGTGCCAGCAGCTTATGGCTGGGGGGACAGGTTAGCAATCAGCCCCAGCATTTT; abundance: NA; len: 18; v_gene: TRBV7-9; j_gene: TRBJ1-5; d_gene: TRBD1
CDR3aa: CASSLFQMNTEAFF; CDR3nt: TGTGCCAGCAGCTTATTTCAGATGAACACTGAAGCTTTCTTT; abundance: NA; len: 14; v_gene: TRBV7-2; j_gene: TRBJ1-1; d_gene: NA
CDR3aa: CASSLEAGPYTF; CDR3nt: TGTGCCAGCAGCTTAGAGGCTGGGCCCTACACCTTC; abundance: few; len: 12; v_gene: TRBV13; j_gene: TRBJ1-2; d_gene: NA
CDR3aa: CASSFSGVTPGNSYNEQFF; CDR3nt: TGTGCCAGCAGTTTTAGCGGGGTAACCCCTGGGAACTCCTACAATGAGCAGTTCTTC; abundance: NA; len: 19; v_gene: TRBV28; j_gene: TRBJ2-1; d_gene: TRBD2
CDR3aa: CASSEHTGANVLTF; CDR3nt: TGTGCCAGTAGTGAACATACTGGGGCCAACGTCCTGACTTTC; abundance: NA; len: 14; v_gene: TRBV19; j_gene: TRBJ2-6; d_gene: NA
CDR3aa: CASSSYQETQYF; CDR3nt: TGTGCCAGCAGCTCGTACCAAGAGACCCAGTACTTC; abundance: NA; len: 12; v_gene: TRBV13; j_gene: TRBJ2-5; d_gene: NA
CDR3aa: CASSSGTGGTDTQYF; CDR3nt: TGTGCCAGCAGTTCCGGGACAGGGGGCACAGATACGCAGTATTTT; abundance: few; len: 15; v_gene: TRBV6-4; j_gene: TRBJ2-3; d_gene: TRBD1
CDR3aa: CASSEEWGTGGLNYGYTF; CDR3nt: TGTGCCAGCAGTGAAGAGTGGGGGACAGGGGGCTTAAATTATGGCTACACCTTC; abundance: NA; len: 18; v_gene: TRBV2; j_gene: TRBJ1-2; d_gene: TRBD1
CDR3aa: CSAGTGSDQPQHF; CDR3nt: TGCAGCGCCGGGACAGGGAGCGATCAGCCCCAGCATTTT; abundance: NA; len: 13; v_gene: TRBV29-1; j_gene: TRBJ1-5; d_gene: TRBD1
CDR3aa: CASSDAVNTEAFF; CDR3nt: TGCGCCAGCAGTGACGCGGTGAACACTGAAGCTTTCTTT; abundance: few; len: 13; v_gene: TRBV10-1; j_gene: TRBJ1-1; d_gene: NA
CDR3aa: CASSTGETLSEQYF; CDR3nt: TGTGCCAGCAGTACAGGGGAGACCCTAAGCGAGCAGTACTTC; abundance: NA; len: 14; v_gene: TRBV6-1; j_gene: TRBJ2-7; d_gene: TRBD1
CDR3aa: CASSLLGAPPLFSTDTQYF; CDR3nt: TGTGCCAGCAGCTTATTGGGGGCGCCCCCTCTTTTTAGCACAGATACGCAGTATTTT; abundance: NA; len: 19; v_gene: TRBV7-2; j_gene: TRBJ2-3; d_gene: NA
CDR3aa: CASSGQGEQFF; CDR3nt: TGTGCCAGCAGCGGACAGGGGGAGCAGTTCTTC; abundance: NA; len: 11; v_gene: TRBV7-9; j_gene: TRBJ2-1; d_gene: TRBD1
CDR3aa: CAIREGVTETQYF; CDR3nt: TGTGCCATCAGAGAAGGGGTGACCGAGACCCAGTACTTC; abundance: once; len: 13; v_gene: TRBV10-3; j_gene: TRBJ2-5; d_gene: NA